This TCR beta chain was recovered during a study of technical replicates of blood from a few donors. Germline V lookup: CDR1 LGHNA, CDR2 YSLEER. The CDR3 has 14 residues. V dropped 4 bases and J dropped 4 bases, with 10 bases sitting between them. This table comes from immunoSEQ multiplex PCR, and its TCRdb copy is limited to in-frame clones, with some not included. This table has 80,000 or so clones, about 81% appearing once. The V call is TRBV4-3, the J call TRBJ2-2, with D possibly being TRBD1 (5 bases). Sequenced sample: PBMCs. The TCR was taken from a human donor in good health. Some clones in this sample may be carry-over from other donors' samples. CDR3 in DNA: TGCGCCAGCAGCCTATCAGGGATCACCGGGGAGCTGTTTTTT. Translating it yields CASSLSGITGELFF.